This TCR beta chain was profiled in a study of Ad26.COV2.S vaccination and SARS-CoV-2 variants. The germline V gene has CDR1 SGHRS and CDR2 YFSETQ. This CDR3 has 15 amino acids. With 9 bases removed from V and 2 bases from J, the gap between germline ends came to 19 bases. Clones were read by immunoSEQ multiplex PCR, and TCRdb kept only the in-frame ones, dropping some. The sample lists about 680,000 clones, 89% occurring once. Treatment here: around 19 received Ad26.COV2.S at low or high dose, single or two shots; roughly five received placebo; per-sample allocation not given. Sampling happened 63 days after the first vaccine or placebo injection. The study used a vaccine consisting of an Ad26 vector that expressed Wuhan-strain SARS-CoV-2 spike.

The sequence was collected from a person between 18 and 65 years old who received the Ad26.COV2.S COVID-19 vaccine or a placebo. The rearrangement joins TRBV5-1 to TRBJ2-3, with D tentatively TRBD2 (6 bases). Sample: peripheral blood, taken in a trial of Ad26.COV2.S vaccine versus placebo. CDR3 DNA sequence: TGCGCCACCCGCCGGGACTTAAAGGACACAGATACGCAGTATTTT. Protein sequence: CATRRDLKDTDTQYF.